A single sample gave rise to the 8 T cell receptor beta chains below, sequenced in a study of beta chain features in type 1 diabetes. Expressed TCRB transcripts were sequenced because the entire RNA isolate underwent reverse transcription. The assay was immunoSEQ multiplex PCR, and TCRdb's table has in-frame clones only and misses some. The sample has 810,000 or so clones, under 20% seen once. The specimen sequenced was naive CD4+ T cells from blood. The receptors here all came from a woman aged 18-35 years in good health.

J is TRBJ2-1 and V is TRBV9, with a tentative D call TRBD2 (5 bases). This CDR3 is built from 15 residues. Trimming removed 4 bases from V and 0 bases from J, with 11 bases in between. The germline CDR1 and CDR2 sequences are SGDLS and YYNGEE. CDR3 region: CASSPGINSYNEQFF. CDR3 nucleotide sequence: TGTGCCAGCAGCCCCGGGATCAACTCCTACAATGAGCAGTTCTTC. Full variable domain (outside the CDR3, taken from reference TRBV9 and TRBJ2-1): DSGVTQTPKHLITATGQRVTLRCSPRSGDLSVYWYQQSLDQGLQFLIQYYNGEERAKGNILERFSAQQFPDLHSELNLSSLELGDSALYFCASSPGINSYNEQFFGPGTRLTVL.

The chain employs TRBV4-2 and TRBJ1-2; unclear D gene. Germline V CDR1 and CDR2: LGHNA, YNFKEQ. The CDR3 totals 14 residues. Trimming cost V 0 bases and J 0 bases, with 5 bases left between them. The CDR3, as DNA: TGTGCCAGCAGCCAAGATATGACTAACTATGGCTACACCTTC. Protein product: CASSQDMTNYGYTF.

The rearrangement joins TRBV28 to TRBJ2-7; D call uncertain. The CDR3 has 12 amino acids. Trimming pared 2 bases from V and 7 bases from J, leaving 9 bases between. The V gene's germline CDR1 is MDHEN and CDR2 SYDVKM. As DNA, the CDR3 is TGTGCCAGCAGTTTAAAGGGCCGGGAGCAGTACTTC. Its protein is CASSLKGREQYF.

The rearrangement links TRBV20-1 to TRBJ1-4; no clear D. This CDR3 spans 11 amino acids. Trimming took 6 bases from V and 8 from J, leaving 10 bases between them. Germline assignment: CDR1 DFQATT and CDR2 SNEGSKA (reference sequence). The CDR3 sequence: CSASAYEKLFF. Written as DNA, the CDR3 is TGCAGTGCCAGCGCCTACGAAAAACTGTTTTTT.

This clone has a handful of counts. The chain carries TRBV20-1 and TRBJ1-1; D remains unclear. The CDR3 spans 9 residues. Germline CDR1 DFQATT, CDR2 SNEGSKA (reference sequence). As DNA, the CDR3 is TGCCTTCCGTTGGGATCGGCTTTCTTT. It translates to CLPLGSAFF.

The V call is TRBV10-3, the J call TRBJ1-2; D unresolved. V was pared by 3 bases and J by 9 bases, with 8 bases between. CDR3 size: 11 residues. Looked up from germline, CDR1 is ENHRY and CDR2 is SYGVKD. The CDR3 here is CAISDGWSYTF. The CDR3 DNA reads TGTGCCATCAGTGATGGGTGGAGCTACACCTTC.

This clone was detected a few times. The CDR3 DNA is TGTGCCAGCAGCTTAGTAGTTGGTGGAGACACTGAAGCTTTCTTT. It encodes CASSLVVGGDTEAFF. V is TRBV7-2 and J is TRBJ1-1; D gene unclear. Germline lookup yields CDR1 SGHTA and CDR2 FQGNSA. V dropped 1 base and J dropped 3 bases, with 12 bases sitting between them. This CDR3 comprises 15 residues.

This clone was seen a few times. The J gene is TRBJ2-3, the V gene TRBV7-3; no reliable D call. The germline V and J ends were trimmed by 2 bases and 1 base, with 10 bases remaining between them. The germline V gene has CDR1 SGHTA and CDR2 FQGTGA. The CDR3 loop spans 15 amino acids. The CDR3, as DNA: TGTGCCAGCAGCTTACTTGGGGTGGGCACAGATACGCAGTATTTT. This translates into CASSLLGVGTDTQYF.